These 14 T cell receptor beta chains were all obtained from the same sample, sequenced in a study of siplizumab effects on memory and regulatory T cells. Produced via immunoSEQ multiplex PCR; TCRdb's table is partial and in-frame only. This sample has about 120,000 clones, with 93% found just once. Material for sequencing was non-Treg CD4+ T cells sorted from blood. All receptors derive from a human donor in good health.

This clone was seen a handful of times. The V gene is TRBV7-2, the J gene TRBJ1-1; tentative D call: TRBD1 (6 bases). Trimming stripped 1 base from V and 2 bases from J, with 14 bases between. CDR1 is SGHTA and CDR2 is FQGNSA in the germline V gene. The CDR3 covers 16 residues. DNA for the CDR3: TGTGCCAGCAGCTTAGAGGGGGGCAGGGCTAACACTGAAGCTTTCTTT. Protein sequence: CASSLEGGRANTEAFF.

J is TRBJ1-2 and V is TRBV27, with TRBD1 matching over 7 bases. Germline-derived CDR1 and CDR2 are MNHEY and SMNVEV (reference sequence). The CDR3 extends over 14 amino acids. With V trimmed by 6 bases and J by 0 bases, 4 bases remained unmatched. CDR3 residues: CASRRQGTNYGYTF. The CDR3 region has the DNA TGTGCCAGCAGGCGACAGGGAACTAACTATGGCTACACCTTC.

This chain links TRBV27 with TRBJ1-2, with D unresolved. The CDR3 totals 12 residues. V shed 3 bases and J shed 4 bases, with 6 bases lying between them. The germline gives CDR1 MNHEY, CDR2 SMNVEV (reference sequence). The CDR3 DNA is TGTGCCAGCAGTTTCCGGGGCTATGGCTACACCTTC. It encodes CASSFRGYGYTF.

This clone occurred once. The chain uses TRBV11-1 and TRBJ1-4; 7 positions match TRBD1. Trimming removed 5 bases from V and 5 bases from J; junction bases left unmatched: 5. CDR1 SGHAT and CDR2 FQDESV come from the germline V gene (reference sequence). This CDR3 comprises 14 residues. CDR3 sequence (DNA): TGTGCCAGCAGCCCGGGACAGCCGAATGAAAAACTGTTTTTT. This codes for CASSPGQPNEKLFF.

V gene TRBV7-9 combines with J gene TRBJ2-3, with D uncertain. The germline gives CDR1 SEHNR, CDR2 FQNEAQ (reference sequence). V was clipped by 5 bases and J by 1 base, with 7 bases between them. CDR3 size: 13 residues. The CDR3: CASSPPGTDTQYF. The CDR3 bases are TGTGCCAGCAGCCCACCAGGCACAGATACGCAGTATTTT.

The V call is TRBV21-1, the J call TRBJ2-7. TRBV21-1 has pseudogene status. The CDR3 has 15 amino acids. The CDR3 nucleotides read TGTGCCAGCAGCTATAGAGGGGTCAGCGCCTACGAGCAGTACTTC. The encoded protein is CASSYRGVSAYEQYF.

The V and J genes are TRBV6-5 and TRBJ2-5; D is unclear. This CDR3 is built from 13 residues. Germline CDR1 is MNHEY and CDR2 is SVGAGI. Trimming removed 6 bases from V and 2 bases from J, with 10 bases in between. Here the CDR3 DNA reads TGTGCCAGCAGCAGTTGGGATCAAGAGACCCAGTACTTC. Translated: CASSSWDQETQYF.

The chain links TRBV28 to TRBJ1-1; 7 bases fit TRBD1. V lost 3 bases to trimming and J lost 6 bases; unmatched junction nucleotides: 7. CDR3 length: 14 amino acids. Germline assignment: CDR1 MDHEN and CDR2 SYDVKM. The DNA of the CDR3 is TGTGCCAGCAGTTTTACAGGGGTAGGTCCTGAAGCTTTCTTT. Translated: CASSFTGVGPEAFF.

The J gene is TRBJ2-5, the V gene TRBV7-6; D is unclear. The CDR3 has 13 residues. The V end lost 5 bases, the J end lost 7 bases, and 14 bases lay between the germline ends. Germline V gives CDR1 SGHVS, CDR2 FNYEAQ. The CDR3 sequence: CASSPDGPLTQYF. The DNA for the CDR3 is TGTGCCAGCAGCCCAGATGGGCCCTTGACCCAGTACTTC.

The chain has TRBV2 and TRBJ1-4; D unresolved. The V gene lost 4 bases and the J gene lost 10 bases, with 19 bases spanning the gap. CDR1 and CDR2 from the germline V gene are SNHLY and FYNNEI. This CDR3 has 15 amino acids. The CDR3 DNA is TGTGCCAGCAGTGCCCTGGGAGCAGAAGCAGGAAAACTGTTTTTT. Translating gives CASSALGAEAGKLFF.

This chain links TRBV11-2 with TRBJ2-7, with TRBD1 matching over 8 bases. Germline CDR1 reads SGHAT; CDR2 reads FQNNGV. V trimming: 5 bases; J trimming: 2 bases; junction bases outside the gene matches: 11. The CDR3 totals 16 residues. CDR3 sequence reads: CASSPRGTGHTYEQYF. DNA for the CDR3: TGTGCCAGCAGCCCCCGGGGGACAGGCCACACCTACGAGCAGTACTTC.

This chain joins TRBV7-9 and TRBJ1-2; no reliable D call. Germline V gene lookup returns CDR1 SEHNR and CDR2 FQNEAQ (reference sequence). CDR3 length: 14 residues. The ends were cut back, 3 bases at V and 2 bases at J, with 10 bases in the middle. The CDR3 protein is CASSFEQSNYGYTF. CDR3 nucleotide sequence: TGTGCCAGCAGCTTCGAACAGTCAAACTATGGCTACACCTTC.

V and J are TRBV7-3 and TRBJ2-2; 9 nucleotides match TRBD1. The CDR3 is 16 amino acids. Trimming cost V 5 bases and J 4 bases; bases outside gene matches: 8. Germline CDR1 and CDR2: SGHTA and FQGTGA. CDR3 loop: CASSPQPGQGTGELFF. CDR3 nucleotide sequence: TGTGCCAGCAGCCCACAACCGGGACAGGGCACCGGGGAGCTGTTTTTT.

The chain is built from TRBV6-1 and TRBJ2-3; TRBD2 aligns across 7 bases. Trimming at V came to 10 bases and at J to 1 base, leaving 8 bases not matched to a gene. CDR1 and CDR2 from the germline V gene are MNHNS and SASEGT. CDR3 length equals 14 residues. DNA for the CDR3: TGTGCCATCAAAGCGGGGATCCGCACAGATACGCAGTATTTT. Protein: CAIKAGIRTDTQYF.